This entry lists 12 T cell receptor beta chains sequenced from one sample in a study of T cell clusters in autoimmune cytopenias. One tube held mixed TRB-A and TRB-B primer pools for touch-down PCR. TCRdb re-called the multiplex PCR reads and gives one entry per CDR3 protein, without DNA. This sample's table has approximately 3,600 distinct CDR3 sequences. About 39,000 genome equivalents of blood DNA were amplified for TRB. Sequencing was done on a sample of peripheral blood. These receptors were obtained from a human donor with an autoimmune cytopenia, with autoimmune hepatitis or in good health (not recorded which).

Frequency places this clonotype as medium-sized. V gene TRBV6-5 combines with J gene TRBJ2-2. Germline V gives CDR1 MNHEY, CDR2 SVGAGI. The CDR3 consists of 15 residues. The CDR3 here is CASSYLSSPTGELFF.

In terms of frequency, this clonotype is medium-sized. CDR3 sequence reads: CSALRRDTEAFF. The chain has TRBV20-1 and TRBJ1-1; TCRdb lists TRBD1, though no DNA is available to test this call. Germline assignment: CDR1 DFQATT and CDR2 SNEGSKA (reference sequence). The CDR3 contains 12 residues.

According to its frequency, this clonotype is medium-sized. The chain recombines TRBV19 with TRBJ1-4; the D call from TCRdb, TRBD1, cannot be confirmed without DNA. Germline V gene lookup returns CDR1 LNHDA and CDR2 SQIVND (reference sequence). The CDR3 covers 15 residues. The CDR3 sequence is CASSINGNPNEKLFF.

This rearrangement joins TRBV14 to TRBJ2-7. CDR3 length: 14 residues. Germline V CDR1 and CDR2: SGHDN, FVKESK. CDR3 in amino acids: CASSQDVADHEQYF.

According to its frequency, this clonotype is medium-sized. V is TRBV6-1 and J is TRBJ1-3; there is no DNA to check the TCRdb D call of TRBD1. The CDR3 is 14 amino acids. The V gene's germline CDR1 is MNHNS and CDR2 SASEGT. CDR3 in amino acids: CASSVSISGNTIYF.

This clonotype is called medium-sized based on its frequency. J is TRBJ2-3 and V is TRBV19. The CDR3 is 13 residues long. Germline V gene sequence: CDR1 LNHDA, CDR2 SQIVND (reference sequence). The CDR3 sequence: CASSQFGGDTQYF.

This clonotype is labeled medium-sized based on frequency. The chain has TRBV19 and TRBJ2-1. Germline lookup yields CDR1 LNHDA and CDR2 SQIVND (reference sequence). The CDR3 has 13 amino acids. The CDR3 loop is CASSSRSYNEQFF.

By frequency, this clonotype registers medium-sized (0.01 to 0.1%). This chain joins TRBV20-1 and TRBJ2-3; TCRdb's D gene call, TRBD2, goes unchecked for lack of DNA. The CDR3 has 18 residues. Germline loops: CDR1 DFQATT, CDR2 SNEGSKA (reference sequence). CDR3: CSAVRSRQGDWSTDTQYF.

The V and J genes are TRBV12-3 or TRBV12-4 and TRBJ1-5. The CDR3 runs to 11 residues. The CDR3: CASSLSQPQHF.

This chain links TRBV28 with TRBJ2-5; TCRdb indicates TRBD2, and absent DNA this call remains unverified. CDR1 and CDR2 from the germline V gene are MDHEN and SYDVKM. CDR3 length equals 16 residues. This CDR3 reads CASSDSGEGYQETQYF.

V and J are TRBV5-4 and TRBJ2-3; TCRdb designates TRBD2, a call that cannot be tested without DNA. There are 15 residues in the CDR3. Germline-derived CDR1 and CDR2 are SGHNT and YYREEE (reference sequence). The CDR3 region is CASSLVGSERDTQYF.

This clonotype registers medium-sized by frequency. The rearrangement links TRBV7-9 to TRBJ2-4. The CDR3 has 11 residues. Germline assignment: CDR1 SEHNR and CDR2 FQNEAQ (reference sequence). The CDR3 is CASSADDIQYF.